This T cell receptor (beta chain) came from a study of blood T cell repertoires in COVID-19. Study overall: COVID-19 samples collected from the United States, Italy and Spain covered acute and convalescent phases. Sources were T cells, B-cell-depleted T cells, or PBMCs; the material itself was cDNA or gDNA.

In the study's own analysis: It was from reference gene primer amplification that nucleated cell counts were estimated. Generated by immunoSEQ multiplex PCR, the TCRdb table keeps only in-frame clones and is missing some. That table gives V, J and clone size, and the DNA gave D and trimming. The table records some 160,000 clones, roughly 90% of them present only once. V was cut by 0 bases and J by 9 bases, with 6 bases left in between. This CDR3 is built from 12 residues. From germline, CDR1 is LNHNV and CDR2 YYDKDF (reference sequence). V usage is TRBV15 and J usage is TRBJ1-5; no firm D call. Sample: peripheral blood. This TCR derives from a man in his fifties or sixties with acute or convalescent COVID-19. The CDR3 coding sequence is TGTGCCACCAGCAGAGATCGAGGGCCCCAGCATTTT. Its protein is CATSRDRGPQHF.